What follows are 19 T cell receptor beta chains derived from one specimen sequenced in a study of T cells expressing NK-cell markers. TCRdb re-called the 5' RACE reads and gives one entry per CDR3 protein, without DNA. This table holds some 390,000 distinct CDR3 sequences. Sample: blood T cells: a sorted CD56 or NKG2C T cell subset, CD4+ or CD8+ T cells, or bulk PBMC T cells (not recorded which). The receptors were sampled from a woman aged 50 to 60 in good health.

The chain uses TRBV5-1 and TRBJ2-1; TCRdb gives TRBD2 as the D gene, but with no DNA this cannot be confirmed. The CDR3 totals 13 residues. Germline V gene lookup returns CDR1 SGHRS and CDR2 YFSETQ. The CDR3 sequence: CASSPEVNNEQFF.

The V call is TRBV7-2, the J call TRBJ2-5; TCRdb proposes TRBD1, but this gene call is untestable without DNA. Germline CDR1 SGHTA, CDR2 FQGNSA. This CDR3 comprises 16 residues. CDR3 sequence reads: CASSLGQAGEQETQYF.

J is TRBJ1-1 and V is TRBV12-3 or TRBV12-4. The CDR3 consists of 11 residues. CDR3 in amino acids: CASSFQVGAFF.

The V gene is TRBV6-5, the J gene TRBJ1-2; TCRdb designates TRBD1, a call that cannot be tested without DNA. The germline V gene has CDR1 MNHEY and CDR2 SVGAGI. The CDR3 has 14 amino acids. CDR3 region: CASRVGQGATGYTF.

This chain uses TRBV20-1 with TRBJ1-2. Germline loops: CDR1 DFQATT, CDR2 SNEGSKA (reference sequence). This CDR3 comprises 12 residues. The CDR3 loop is CSARRSGPGYTF.

The rearrangement links TRBV4-1 to TRBJ2-6. The CDR3 is made up of 15 amino acids. Per the germline V gene, CDR1 is MGHRA and CDR2 is YSYEKL. CDR3 loop: CASSQADPGANVLTF.

V usage is TRBV7-9 and J usage is TRBJ2-5; TCRdb outputs TRBD2, but without DNA this stays unchecked. CDR1 and CDR2 from the germline V gene are SEHNR and FQNEAQ (reference sequence). The CDR3 covers 17 residues. CDR3 amino acids: CASSPRARTTPQKTQYF.

This chain connects TRBV15 to TRBJ2-2; the D call from TCRdb, TRBD2, cannot be confirmed without DNA. The CDR3 covers 18 residues. Germline V gene data show CDR1 as LNHNV and CDR2 as YYDKDF (reference sequence). The CDR3: CATSRLGATSGDTGELFF.

The rearrangement uses TRBV19 and TRBJ2-2. Germline CDR1 reads LNHDA; CDR2 reads SQIVND (reference sequence). The CDR3 is 15 amino acids. The CDR3 sequence is CASSLADQATGELFF.

This sequence joins TRBV3-1 and TRBJ2-5. The germline CDR1 and CDR2 sequences are LGHDT and YNNKEL (reference sequence). The CDR3 has 12 amino acids. This chain's CDR3 is CASSQDSETQYF.

V usage is TRBV24-1 and J usage is TRBJ2-7; the TCRdb call, TRBD1, lacks DNA for checking. The CDR3 runs to 14 residues. Per the germline V gene, CDR1 is KGHDR and CDR2 is SFDVKD. CDR3 region: CATSDLGGVYEQYF.

The chain recombines TRBV9 with TRBJ2-7. CDR3 length: 15 amino acids. CDR1 SGDLS and CDR2 YYNGEE come from the germline V gene. The CDR3 here is CASSVADGVNYEQYF. The full variable domain, rest sourced from reference TRBV9 and TRBJ2-7, is DSGVTQTPKHLITATGQRVTLRCSPRSGDLSVYWYQQSLDQGLQFLIQYYNGEERAKGNILERFSAQQFPDLHSELNLSSLELGDSALYFCASSVADGVNYEQYFGPGTRLTVT.

The chain couples TRBV12-3 or TRBV12-4 to TRBJ2-1; TCRdb lists TRBD1, though no DNA is available to test this call. This CDR3 spans 14 amino acids. The CDR3 region is CASRPGRLYNEQFF.

V is TRBV14 and J is TRBJ2-5; TCRdb's D gene call, TRBD2, goes unchecked for lack of DNA. Germline V CDR1 and CDR2: SGHDN, FVKESK. The CDR3 has 15 amino acids. The CDR3 spells CASSQRGRNQETQYF.

The chain uses TRBV20-1 and TRBJ2-3; the D gene TCRdb calls, TRBD2, cannot be checked with no DNA. The CDR3 runs to 14 residues. Germline lookup yields CDR1 DFQATT and CDR2 SNEGSKA (reference sequence). The chain's CDR3 is CSALTSVSTDTQYF.

The chain uses TRBV6-2 or TRBV6-3 and TRBJ1-4; TCRdb calls TRBD1, which cannot be checked without DNA. Germline V gene data show CDR1 as MNHEY and CDR2 as SVGEGT. The CDR3 runs to 17 residues. CDR3 protein: CASSTPVSGQLNEKLFF.

CDR3 loop: CSNGLPTPNEQFF. V is TRBV20-1 and J is TRBJ2-1; with no DNA, the TCRdb D assignment of TRBD2 cannot be verified. The CDR3 runs to 13 residues. Germline V gene lookup returns CDR1 DFQATT and CDR2 SNEGSKA (reference sequence).

This sequence joins TRBV11-3 and TRBJ2-3; lacking DNA, the TRBD1 call made by TCRdb goes unchecked. Germline assignment: CDR1 SGHNT and CDR2 YENEEA. This CDR3 has 15 amino acids. The CDR3 here is CASSIQGSVTDTQYF.

This chain uses TRBV13 with TRBJ1-1. Germline V lookup: CDR1 PRHDT, CDR2 FYEKMQ (reference sequence). The CDR3 is 13 amino acids. The CDR3 is CASRVQPNTEAFF.